A selection of T cell receptor beta chains follows, all from one sample in a study of blood T cell repertoires in COVID-19. The assay was immunoSEQ multiplex PCR, and TCRdb's table has in-frame clones only and misses some. The sample lists about 220,000 clones; just over 85% were seen once. The sample consisted of PBMCs or T cells enriched from blood (not recorded which). The receptors derive from a woman aged 40 to 49 with acute COVID-19. Both conserved end residues are part of each CDR3. A D gene is named only where the DNA matches it firmly. The size entry is marked missing in some rows and otherwise reads once, few, many or a size class.

once,TRBJ1-1,NA,TRBV7-2,TGTGCCAGCAGTTTAGCTTGGGCCCCCACGGCCCGCGAAGCTTTCTTT,CASSLAWAPTAREAFF
NA,TRBJ1-2,NA,TRBV6-5,TGTGCCAGCAGCCACGGGTATGGCTACACCTTC,CASSHGYGYTF
NA,TRBJ1-2,NA,TRBV5-1,TGCGCCAGCAGCGCCGGGGGTGGCTACACCTTC,CASSAGGGYTF
NA,TRBJ2-7,NA,TRBV15,TGTGCCACCAGCAAAGGAGGGGGGGGCTCCTACGAGCAGTACTTC,CATSKGGGGSYEQYF
NA,TRBJ1-2,NA,TRBV15,TGTGCCACCAGGCGGAGTACCTTGGCATCTAACTATGGCTACACCTTC,CATRRSTLASNYGYTF
NA,TRBJ1-2,TRBD1,TRBV14,TGTGCCAGCAGCCAAGTCGGACAGGGTCCCAACTATGGCTACACCTTC,CASSQVGQGPNYGYTF
NA,TRBJ2-1,TRBD2,TRBV5-4,TGTGCCAGCAGCCACAGCGGGGGGGTCGGCAATGAGCAGTTCTTC,CASSHSGGVGNEQFF
NA,TRBJ1-2,TRBD1,TRBV7-9,TGTGCCAGCAGCAGAGGGACAGGCGACTATGGCTACACCTTC,CASSRGTGDYGYTF
NA,TRBJ2-1,TRBD1,TRBV19,TGTGCCAGTGGCACACAGGGGAGCTCCTACAATGAGCAGTTCTTC,CASGTQGSSYNEQFF
NA,TRBJ2-7,TRBD1,TRBV25-1,TGTGCCAGCAGTGAACGGACAGGGGGCTACGAGCAGTACTTC,CASSERTGGYEQYF
NA,TRBJ2-2,TRBD2,TRBV7-9,TGTGCCAGCAGCATACTAGCGGGGGGCCCCGGGGAGCTGTTTTTT,CASSILAGGPGELFF
NA,TRBJ1-1,NA,TRBV18,TGTGCCAGCACAGACAGGTGGGCTTCTGAAGCTTTCTTT,CASTDRWASEAFF
NA,TRBJ1-3,NA,TRBV10-2,TGCGCCAGCAGTGAAGTGCGGGGAAACACCATATATTTT,CASSEVRGNTIYF
NA,TRBJ2-3,NA,TRBV7-9,TGTGCCAGCAGTACCGGGGTGGTAGATACGCAGTATTTT,CASSTGVVDTQYF
NA,TRBJ1-5,TRBD1,TRBV5-8,TGTGCCAGCACTCGGTTCCGGGCAGGGGGGAATATTCGCAATCAGCCCCAGCATTTT,CASTRFRAGGNIRNQPQHF
NA,TRBJ1-2,NA,TRBV9,TGTGCCAGCAGCGTAGACAGAAACTATGGCTACACCTTC,CASSVDRNYGYTF
NA,TRBJ1-4,NA,TRBV2,TGTGCCAGCAGGGCTCTTGACAGCATCCTTGAAAAACTGTTTTTT,CASRALDSILEKLFF
NA,TRBJ2-2,TRBD2,TRBV3-1/TRBV3-2,TGTGCCAGCAGCCAGTCCTGTCTCGGTAGCGGGGGTATTGAGGAGCTGTTTTTT,CASSQSCLGSGGIEELFF
NA,TRBJ2-1,TRBD1,TRBV30,TGTGCCTGGGGACAGGGGGCACGGGAGCAGTTCTTC,CAWGQGAREQFF
NA,TRBJ1-3,NA,TRBV7-3,TGTGCCAGCAGCTCGGGGGGGAGTCCTGGAAACACCATATATTTT,CASSSGGSPGNTIYF
NA,TRBJ1-2,NA,TRBV4-1,TGCGCCAGCACCCTAAGCCCCTACAGAACATTATCTTCTGGCTACACCTTC,CASTLSPYRTLSSGYTF
NA,TRBJ1-1,NA,TRBV15,TGTGCCACCAGCAGAGCTCGGGCGGGGAACACTGAAGCTTTCTTT,CATSRARAGNTEAFF
NA,TRBJ1-2,TRBD1,TRBV29-1,TGCAGCGCGCCGCAGGGGACAGGGCAGGGCTACACCTTC,CSAPQGTGQGYTF
NA,TRBJ1-6,TRBD1,TRBV7-2,TGTGCCAGCAGCTTAGGTAGGACAGGGGGCGCGATGGGGTCACCCCTCCACTTT,CASSLGRTGGAMGSPLHF
NA,TRBJ1-3,NA,TRBV19,TGTGCCAGTAGTAGACGACAGGAGTCTGGAAACACCATATATTTT,CASSRRQESGNTIYF
NA,TRBJ2-4,NA,TRBV5-1,TGCGCCAGCAGCTTGGAAGCAGGGGCTGCCAAAAACATTCAGTACTTC,CASSLEAGAAKNIQYF
NA,TRBJ1-2,TRBD1,TRBV5-6,TGTGCCAGCAGCTTGGTGGGACAGGGGAGGAACTATGGCTACACCTTC,CASSLVGQGRNYGYTF
NA,TRBJ1-2,TRBD1,TRBV7-9,TGTGCCAGCAGCTTAACACAGGGGGCAGGAGGTGGCTACACCTTC,CASSLTQGAGGGYTF
NA,TRBJ2-5,TRBD2,TRBV19,TGTGCCAGTAGTATAGCTGGGGGGGGTCGAGAGACCCAGTACTTC,CASSIAGGGRETQYF
NA,TRBJ2-7,TRBD2,TRBV7-2,TGTGCCAGCAGCTTACGAAGCGGGGCCTACGAGCAGTACTTC,CASSLRSGAYEQYF
NA,TRBJ1-3,NA,TRBV19,TGTGCCAGTAAACAGGGTGGAAACACCATATATTTT,CASKQGGNTIYF
NA,TRBJ1-4,NA,TRBV3-1/TRBV3-2,TGTGCCAGCAGCCAAGATCCCCAGGGTCAGAAACTGTTTTTT,CASSQDPQGQKLFF
NA,TRBJ1-2,TRBD1,TRBV7-8,TGTGCCAGCAGCCGGGACAGCGAGCGGGGTGGCTACACCTTC,CASSRDSERGGYTF
once,TRBJ1-1,NA,TRBV9,TGTGCCAGCAGCGTAGGTCCCCAGGGCTTGAACACTGAAGCTTTCTTT,CASSVGPQGLNTEAFF
once,TRBJ1-4,NA,TRBV15,TGTGCCACCAGTCGTAGGGGAAGTGGAAAACTGTTTTTT,CATSRRGSGKLFF
NA,TRBJ2-1,TRBD2,TRBV11-3,TGTGCCAGCAGCTTAGACGGGGAGGGCAATGAGCAGTTCTTC,CASSLDGEGNEQFF
few,TRBJ2-3,TRBD2,TRBV7-2,TGTGCCAGCAGCTTAGTAGCGGGGGGTACAGATACGCAGTATTTT,CASSLVAGGTDTQYF
NA,TRBJ1-4,NA,TRBV7-2,TGTGCCAGCAGCCAAAACAGGGCGGCTAATGAAAAACTGTTTTTT,CASSQNRAANEKLFF
NA,TRBJ2-5,TRBD2,TRBV7-2,TGTGCCAGCAGCCCGGGAGGAACCACCCAGTACTTC,CASSPGGTTQYF
NA,TRBJ1-1,TRBD1,TRBV5-1,TGCGCCAGCAGCGCTACTCTCAGGGGGCCGGAGACTGAAGCTTTCTTT,CASSATLRGPETEAFF
NA,TRBJ1-5,NA,TRBV3-1/TRBV3-2,TGTGCCAGCAGCCGTAGGGGCAACAATCAGCCCCAGCATTTT,CASSRRGNNQPQHF
NA,TRBJ1-1,NA,TRBV6-2/TRBV6-3,TGTGCCAGCAGTTACTATGGGGCCACTGAAGCTTTCTTT,CASSYYGATEAFF
NA,TRBJ2-5,NA,TRBV27,TGTGCCAGCAGTCCCTCTTTAGGGGCGCAAGAGACCCAGTACTTC,CASSPSLGAQETQYF
NA,TRBJ1-5,TRBD1,TRBV2,TGTGCCAGCAGGCGACTTCTACAGACAGGGAGCAATCAGCCCCAGCATTTT,CASRRLLQTGSNQPQHF
once,TRBJ1-2,NA,TRBV19,TGTGCCAGTAGTAAAGGCAGGGGCCGGGGCTACACCTTC,CASSKGRGRGYTF
NA,TRBJ1-1,TRBD1,TRBV7-8,TGTGCCAGCAGCCACAGGGGACTGGGAGCTTTCTTT,CASSHRGLGAFF
once,TRBJ1-4,NA,TRBV11-2,TGTGCCAGCAGCCTGGGGGGGCCAAATGAAAAACTGTTTTTT,CASSLGGPNEKLFF